The text below deals with one TCR beta chain. Sequenced by immunoSEQ multiplex PCR; TCRdb stores in-frame clones only, minus some. The data contain 2 million to 2.5 million clones, 95% of them singletons. The germline V and J ends were trimmed by 0 bases and 4 bases, with 10 bases remaining between them. From germline, CDR1 is MDHEN and CDR2 SYDVKM. The CDR3 has 14 amino acids. These data belong to a study of shared clonotypes between healthy human individuals. What was sequenced was naive CD4+ T cells sorted from blood. The subset was: CD45RA+ positively selected. The receptor was isolated from a man aged 18 to 30 in good health. The chain couples TRBV28 to TRBJ2-7, with D possibly TRBD2 on 7 matching bases. CDR3 region: CASSLWGGLYEQYF. Here the CDR3 DNA reads TGTGCCAGCAGTTTATGGGGGGGGCTTTACGAGCAGTACTTC. Supplemented by reference TRBV28 and TRBJ2-7, the full variable domain reads DVKVTQSSRYLVKRTGEKVFLECVQDMDHENMFWYRQDPGLGLRLIYFSYDVKMKEKGDIPEGYSVSREKKERFSLILESASTNQTSMYLCASSLWGGLYEQYFGPGTRLTVT.